This T cell receptor (beta chain) came from a study of naive and memory T cell subsets. Study observations and caveats: Especially in CD8 cells, naive repertoires contained a few larger clonotypes, possibly CD45RA-re-expressing memory cells.

There are a few counts of this clonotype. Its antigen is unidentified. CDR1 is LNHDA, CDR2 SQIVND, per germline (reference sequence). V lost 5 bases, J lost 4 bases, and 12 bases lay in between. The CDR3 is made up of 13 amino acids. Cells stained for CD3, CD4, CD8, CD45RA, CD27 and viability were sorted into four CD45RA/CD27 subsets. Both TRBC1 and TRBC2 were covered by a beta constant-region primer of two equimolar oligonucleotides. Nested alpha and beta constant-region primers with the SP2 primer drove four PCR rounds on ligated cDNA. Using its own MiXCR run on the UMI-ligation and nested PCR reads, TCRdb lists one record per CDR3 protein. The sample records fewer than 150,000 distinct CDR3 sequences, approximately 21% being singletons.

Sequenced input: naive CD8+ T cells from blood. This TCR was sampled from a human donor in good health. The rearrangement links TRBV19 to TRBJ2-7, with D perhaps TRBD1 (6 bases). CDR3 amino acids: CASSPPGQYEQYF. CDR3 DNA sequence: TGTGCCAGTAGTCCGCCAGGACAGTACGAGCAGTACTTC. Full variable domain (remainder filled in from reference TRBV19 and TRBJ2-7): DGGITQSPKYLFRKEGQNVTLSCEQNLNHDAMYWYRQDPGQGLRLIYYSQIVNDFQKGDIAEGYSVSREKKESFPLTVTSAQKNPTAFYLCASSPPGQYEQYFGPGTRLTVT.